This TCR beta chain was captured by sequencing in a study of blood T cell repertoires in COVID-19. About the study: Sites in the United States, Italy and Spain provided acute and convalescent COVID-19 samples.

Profiling relied on immunoSEQ multiplex PCR, and the TCRdb table lists in-frame clones only, not all of them. The data show approximately 170,000 clones, with approximately 80% seen just once and about 14% held by the top ten. Seattle participants joined during active infection and were tracked over time. This clone was observed a handful of times. The germline CDR1 and CDR2 sequences are MNHNY and SVGAGI (reference sequence). V lost 4 bases, J lost 5 bases, and 8 bases lay in between. CDR3 length: 12 residues. Input material: peripheral blood. J is TRBJ1-1 and V is TRBV6-6, with D possibly matching TRBD1 (5 bases). This clonotype was obtained from a woman in her sixties or seventies with COVID-19, enrolled during active disease. The DNA for the CDR3 is TGTGCCAGCAGTTTCCGACAGACTGAAGCTTTCTTT. This gives the protein CASSFRQTEAFF.